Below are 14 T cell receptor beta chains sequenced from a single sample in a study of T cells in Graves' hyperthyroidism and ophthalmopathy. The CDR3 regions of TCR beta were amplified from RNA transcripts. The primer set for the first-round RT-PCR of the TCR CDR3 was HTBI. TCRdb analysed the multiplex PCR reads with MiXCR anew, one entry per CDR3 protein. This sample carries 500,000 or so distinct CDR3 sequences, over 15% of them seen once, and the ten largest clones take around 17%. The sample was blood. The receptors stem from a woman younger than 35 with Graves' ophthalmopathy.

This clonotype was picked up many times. For the CDR3, the DNA is TGTGCCAGCAGCCAAGATATAGAGACCCAGTACTTC. It encodes CASSQDIETQYF. This chain joins TRBV3-1 and TRBJ2-5, with unresolved D. V was pared by 0 bases and J by 4 bases, with 3 bases between. The CDR3 is 12 amino acids. Germline V gene sequence: CDR1 LGHDT, CDR2 YNNKEL (reference sequence).

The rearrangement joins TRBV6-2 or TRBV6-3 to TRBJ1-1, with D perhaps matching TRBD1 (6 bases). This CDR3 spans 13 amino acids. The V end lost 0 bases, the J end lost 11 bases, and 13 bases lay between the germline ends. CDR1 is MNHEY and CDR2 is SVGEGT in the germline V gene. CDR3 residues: CASSYSDSRVAFF. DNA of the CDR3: TGTGCCAGCAGTTACTCGGACAGCCGGGTGGCTTTCTTT.

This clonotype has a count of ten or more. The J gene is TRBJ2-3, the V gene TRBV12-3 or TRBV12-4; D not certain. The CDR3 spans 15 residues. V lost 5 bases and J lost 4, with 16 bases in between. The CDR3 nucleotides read TGTGCCAGCAGTCCCGACACATCCTCGGCAGATACGCAGTATTTT. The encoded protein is CASSPDTSSADTQYF.

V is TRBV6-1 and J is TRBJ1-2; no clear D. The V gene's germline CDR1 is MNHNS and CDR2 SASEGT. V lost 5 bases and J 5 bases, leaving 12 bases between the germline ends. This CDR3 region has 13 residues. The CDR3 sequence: CASSKFQEYGYTF. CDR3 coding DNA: TGTGCCAGCAGTAAATTCCAGGAGTATGGCTACACCTTC.

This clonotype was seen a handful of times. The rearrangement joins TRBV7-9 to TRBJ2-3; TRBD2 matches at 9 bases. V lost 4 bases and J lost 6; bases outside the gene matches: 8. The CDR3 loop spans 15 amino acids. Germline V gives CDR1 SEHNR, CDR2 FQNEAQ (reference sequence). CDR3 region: CASSYGGGAVDTQYF. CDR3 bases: TGTGCCAGCAGCTATGGCGGGGGGGCAGTGGATACGCAGTATTTT.

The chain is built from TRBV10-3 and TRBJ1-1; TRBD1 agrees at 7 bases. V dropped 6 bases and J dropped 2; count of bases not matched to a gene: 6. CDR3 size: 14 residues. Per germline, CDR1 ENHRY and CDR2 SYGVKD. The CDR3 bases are TGTGCCATCAGCCGGACAGGAACTAACACTGAAGCTTTCTTT. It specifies CAISRTGTNTEAFF.

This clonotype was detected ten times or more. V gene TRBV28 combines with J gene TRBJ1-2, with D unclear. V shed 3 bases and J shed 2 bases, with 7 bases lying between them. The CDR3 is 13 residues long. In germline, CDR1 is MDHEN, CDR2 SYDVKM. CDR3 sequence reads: CASSFPGNYGYTF. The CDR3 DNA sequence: TGTGCCAGCAGTTTCCCCGGAAACTATGGCTACACCTTC.

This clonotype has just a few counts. CDR3 coding DNA: TGCGCCAGCAGCTCGCTCGGACAGAGCTCCTACGAGCAGTACTTC. Protein product: CASSSLGQSSYEQYF. The V call is TRBV5-1, the J call TRBJ2-7; a weak D match, TRBD1 (6 bases). V was clipped by 3 bases and J by 0 bases, with 13 bases between them. The V gene's germline CDR1 is SGHRS and CDR2 YFSETQ. The CDR3 spans 15 residues.

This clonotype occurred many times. This CDR3 reads CSALTGANVLTF. The DNA of the CDR3 is TGCAGTGCCCTTACTGGGGCCAACGTCCTGACTTTC. V and J are TRBV20-1 and TRBJ2-6; no firm D call. V was cut by 6 bases and J by 2 bases, with 5 bases left in between. CDR3 length equals 12 residues. Germline CDR1 reads DFQATT; CDR2 reads SNEGSKA (reference sequence).

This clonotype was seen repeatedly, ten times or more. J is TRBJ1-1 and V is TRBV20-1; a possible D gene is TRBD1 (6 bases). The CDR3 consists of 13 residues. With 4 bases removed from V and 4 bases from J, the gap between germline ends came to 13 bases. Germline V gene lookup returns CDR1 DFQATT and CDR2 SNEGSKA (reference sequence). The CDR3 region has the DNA TGCAGTGCTACCAAAGGGGGGATCACTGAAGCTTTCTTT. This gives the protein CSATKGGITEAFF.

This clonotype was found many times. The CDR3 DNA sequence: TGTGCCAGCAGCTTGGCTACAGGGTCCTACGAGCAGTACTTC. Its translation is CASSLATGSYEQYF. This sequence joins TRBV5-5 and TRBJ2-7; D possibly corresponds to TRBD1 (6 bases). This CDR3 has 14 amino acids. V was pared by 0 bases and J by 1 base, with 8 bases between. CDR1 and CDR2 (germline): SGHKS, YYEKEE (reference sequence).

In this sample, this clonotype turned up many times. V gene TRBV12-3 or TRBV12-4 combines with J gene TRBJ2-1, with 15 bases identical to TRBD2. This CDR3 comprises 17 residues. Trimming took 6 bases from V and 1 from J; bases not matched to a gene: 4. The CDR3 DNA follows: TGTGCCAGCAGGGGGGGACTAGCGGGGGGATCCTACAATGAGCAGTTCTTC. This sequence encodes CASRGGLAGGSYNEQFF.

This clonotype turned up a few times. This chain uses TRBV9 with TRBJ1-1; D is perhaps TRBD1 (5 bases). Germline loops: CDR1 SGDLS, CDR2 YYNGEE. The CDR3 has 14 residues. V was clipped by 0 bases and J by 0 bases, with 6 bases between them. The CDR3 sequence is CASSVDRLNTEAFF. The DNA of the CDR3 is TGTGCCAGCAGCGTAGACAGGTTGAACACTGAAGCTTTCTTT.

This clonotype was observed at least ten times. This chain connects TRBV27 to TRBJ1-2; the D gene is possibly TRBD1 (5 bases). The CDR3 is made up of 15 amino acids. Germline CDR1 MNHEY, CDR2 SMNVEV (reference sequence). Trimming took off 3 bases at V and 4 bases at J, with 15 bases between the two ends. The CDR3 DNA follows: TGTGCCAGCAGTTTCATATCAGCGGGGGTCTATGGCTACACCTTC. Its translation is CASSFISAGVYGYTF.